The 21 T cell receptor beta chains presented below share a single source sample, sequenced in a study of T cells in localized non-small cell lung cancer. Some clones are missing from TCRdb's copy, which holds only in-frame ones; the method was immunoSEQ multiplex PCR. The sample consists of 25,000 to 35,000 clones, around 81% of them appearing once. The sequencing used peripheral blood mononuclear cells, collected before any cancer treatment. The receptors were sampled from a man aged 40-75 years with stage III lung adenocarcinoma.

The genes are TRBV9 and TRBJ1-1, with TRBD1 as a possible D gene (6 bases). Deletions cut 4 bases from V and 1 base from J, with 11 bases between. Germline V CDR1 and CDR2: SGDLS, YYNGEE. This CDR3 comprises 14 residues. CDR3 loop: CASSPRGGNTEAFF. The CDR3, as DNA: TGTGCCAGCAGCCCCCGAGGGGGGAACACTGAAGCTTTCTTT.

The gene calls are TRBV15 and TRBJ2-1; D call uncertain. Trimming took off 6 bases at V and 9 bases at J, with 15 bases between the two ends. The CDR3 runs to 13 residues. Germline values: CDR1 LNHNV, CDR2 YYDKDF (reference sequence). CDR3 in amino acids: CATSFPPAPEQFF. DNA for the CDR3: TGTGCCACCAGTTTCCCCCCAGCGCCTGAGCAGTTCTTC.

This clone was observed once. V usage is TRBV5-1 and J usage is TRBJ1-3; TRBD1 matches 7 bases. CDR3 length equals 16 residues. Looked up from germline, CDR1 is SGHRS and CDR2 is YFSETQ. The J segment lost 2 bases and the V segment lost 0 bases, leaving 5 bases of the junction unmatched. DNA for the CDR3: TGCGCCAGCAGCTTGGATGGGACAGTGACTGGAAACACCATATATTTT. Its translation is CASSLDGTVTGNTIYF.

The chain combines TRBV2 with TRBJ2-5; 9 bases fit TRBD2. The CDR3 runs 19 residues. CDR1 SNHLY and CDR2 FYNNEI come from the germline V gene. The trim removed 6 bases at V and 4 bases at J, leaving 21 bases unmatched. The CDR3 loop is CASSLGPNSGRSWRETQYF. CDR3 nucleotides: TGTGCCAGCAGCCTAGGGCCCAATAGCGGGAGAAGTTGGAGAGAGACCCAGTACTTC.

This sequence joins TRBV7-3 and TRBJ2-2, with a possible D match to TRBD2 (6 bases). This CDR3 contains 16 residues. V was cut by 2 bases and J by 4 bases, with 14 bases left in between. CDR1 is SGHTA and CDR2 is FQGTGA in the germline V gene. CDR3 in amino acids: CASSLYSGDPTGELFF. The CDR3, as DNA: TGTGCCAGCAGCTTATATTCGGGAGACCCCACCGGGGAGCTGTTTTTT.

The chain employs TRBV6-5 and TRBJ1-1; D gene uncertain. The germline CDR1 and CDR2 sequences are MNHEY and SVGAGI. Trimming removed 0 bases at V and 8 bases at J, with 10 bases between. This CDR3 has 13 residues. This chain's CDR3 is CASSYSPRAEAFF. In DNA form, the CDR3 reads TGTGCCAGCAGTTACTCCCCCCGGGCCGAAGCTTTCTTT.

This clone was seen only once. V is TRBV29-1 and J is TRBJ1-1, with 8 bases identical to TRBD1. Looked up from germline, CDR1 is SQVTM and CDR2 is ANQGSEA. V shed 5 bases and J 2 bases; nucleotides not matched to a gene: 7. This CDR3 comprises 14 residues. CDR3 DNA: TGCAGCGTTAAGCCCAGGGGGCTAAACACTGAAGCTTTCTTT. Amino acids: CSVKPRGLNTEAFF. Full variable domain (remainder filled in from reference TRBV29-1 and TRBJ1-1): SAVISQKPSRDICQRGTSLTIQCQVDSQVTMMFWYRQQPGQSLTLIATANQGSEATYESGFVIDKFPISRPNLTFSTLTVSNMSPEDSSIYLCSVKPRGLNTEAFFGQGTRLTVV.

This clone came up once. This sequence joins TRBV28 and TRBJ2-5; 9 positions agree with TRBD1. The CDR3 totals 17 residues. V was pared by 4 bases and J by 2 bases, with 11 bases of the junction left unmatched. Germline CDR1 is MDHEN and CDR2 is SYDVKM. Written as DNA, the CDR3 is TGTGCCAGCAGTTCTAGATCGTGGGGACAGGGACAAGAGACCCAGTACTTC. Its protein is CASSSRSWGQGQETQYF.

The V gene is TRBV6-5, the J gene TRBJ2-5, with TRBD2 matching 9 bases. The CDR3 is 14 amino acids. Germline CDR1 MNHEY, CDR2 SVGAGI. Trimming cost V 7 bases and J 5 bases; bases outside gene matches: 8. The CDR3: CASTSGTRSETQYF. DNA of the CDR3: TGTGCCAGCACTAGCGGGACGCGAAGTGAGACCCAGTACTTC.

The chain's CDR3 is CASTTQGYGYTF. The CDR3 nucleotides are TGTGCCAGCACCACCCAGGGTTATGGCTACACCTTC. The genes are TRBV6-5 and TRBJ1-2, with D possibly matching TRBD1 (5 bases). This CDR3 is built from 12 residues. Deletions cut 7 bases from V and 5 bases from J, with 11 bases between. Looked up from germline, CDR1 is MNHEY and CDR2 is SVGAGI.

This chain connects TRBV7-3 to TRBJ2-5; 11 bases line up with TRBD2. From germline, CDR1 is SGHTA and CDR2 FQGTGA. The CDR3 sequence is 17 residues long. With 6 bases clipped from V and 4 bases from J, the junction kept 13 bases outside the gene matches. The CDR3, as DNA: TGTGCCAGCAGTCCCTCAACCGGGACTAGCGGTTCAGAGACCCAGTACTTC. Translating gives CASSPSTGTSGSETQYF.

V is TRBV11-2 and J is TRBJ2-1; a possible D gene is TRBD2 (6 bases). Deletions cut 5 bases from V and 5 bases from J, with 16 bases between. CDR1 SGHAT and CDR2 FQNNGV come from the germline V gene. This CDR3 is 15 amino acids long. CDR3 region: CASSPRGGDNNEQFF. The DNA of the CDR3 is TGTGCCAGCAGCCCTCGCGGCGGGGATAACAATGAGCAGTTCTTC.

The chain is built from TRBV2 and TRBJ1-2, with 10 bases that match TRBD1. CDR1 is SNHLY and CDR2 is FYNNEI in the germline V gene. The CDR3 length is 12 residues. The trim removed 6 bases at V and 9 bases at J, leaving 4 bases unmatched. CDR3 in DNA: TGTGCCAGCAGAGGACAGGGGGATAGCTACACCTTC. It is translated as CASRGQGDSYTF.

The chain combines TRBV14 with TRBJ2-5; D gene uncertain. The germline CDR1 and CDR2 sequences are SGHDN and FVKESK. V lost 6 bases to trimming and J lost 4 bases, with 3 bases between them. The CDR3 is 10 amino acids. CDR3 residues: CASRGETQYF. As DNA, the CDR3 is TGTGCCAGCAGAGGAGAGACCCAGTACTTC.

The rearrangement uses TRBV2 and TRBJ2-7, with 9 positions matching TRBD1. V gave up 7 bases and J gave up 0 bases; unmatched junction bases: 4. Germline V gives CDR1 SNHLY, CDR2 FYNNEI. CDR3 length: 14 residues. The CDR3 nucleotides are TGTGCCAGCACTCTGACAGGGGGCTCCTACGAGCAGTACTTC. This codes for CASTLTGGSYEQYF.

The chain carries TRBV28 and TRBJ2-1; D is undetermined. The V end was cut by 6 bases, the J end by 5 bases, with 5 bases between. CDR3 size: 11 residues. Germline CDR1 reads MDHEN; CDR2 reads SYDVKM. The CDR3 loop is CASSPNNEQFF. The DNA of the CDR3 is TGTGCCAGCAGCCCGAACAATGAGCAGTTCTTC.

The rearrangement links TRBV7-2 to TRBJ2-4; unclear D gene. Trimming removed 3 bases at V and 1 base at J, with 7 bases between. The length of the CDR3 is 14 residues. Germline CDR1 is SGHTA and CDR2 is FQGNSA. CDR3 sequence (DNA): TGTGCCAGCAGCTTGGGGTGGGCCAAAAACATTCAGTACTTC. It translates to CASSLGWAKNIQYF.

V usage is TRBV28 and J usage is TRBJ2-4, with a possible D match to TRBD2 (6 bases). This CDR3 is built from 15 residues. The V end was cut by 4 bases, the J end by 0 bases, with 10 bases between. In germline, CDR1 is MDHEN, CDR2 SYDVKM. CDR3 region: CASSSGGVAKNIQYF. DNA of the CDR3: TGTGCCAGCAGTTCAGGAGGGGTAGCCAAAAACATTCAGTACTTC.

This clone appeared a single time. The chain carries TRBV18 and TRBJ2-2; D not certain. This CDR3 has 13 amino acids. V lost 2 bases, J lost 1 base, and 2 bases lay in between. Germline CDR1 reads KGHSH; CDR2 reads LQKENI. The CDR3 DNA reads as TGTGCCAGCTCACCAGGGAACACCGGGGAGCTGTTTTTT. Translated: CASSPGNTGELFF. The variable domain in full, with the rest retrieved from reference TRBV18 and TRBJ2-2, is NAGVMQNPRHLVRRRGQEARLRCSPMKGHSHVYWYRQLPEEGLKFMVYLQKENIIDESGMPKERFSAEFPKEGPSILRIQQVVRGDSAAYFCASSPGNTGELFFGEGSRLTVL.

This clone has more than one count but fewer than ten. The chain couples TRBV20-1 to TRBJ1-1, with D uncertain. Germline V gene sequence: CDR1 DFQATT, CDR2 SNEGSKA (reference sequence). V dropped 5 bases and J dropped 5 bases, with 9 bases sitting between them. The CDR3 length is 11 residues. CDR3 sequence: CSARSGTEAFF. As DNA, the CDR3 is TGCAGTGCTCGATCAGGTACTGAAGCTTTCTTT.

The chain's CDR3 is CATTGQGPTGELFF. The DNA of the CDR3 is TGTGCCACCACGGGACAGGGGCCCACCGGGGAGCTGTTTTTT. V gene TRBV6-5 combines with J gene TRBJ2-2; 10 bases are a match to TRBD1. The J segment lost 4 bases and the V segment lost 10 bases, leaving 6 bases of the junction unmatched. This CDR3 spans 14 amino acids. Germline V lookup: CDR1 MNHEY, CDR2 SVGAGI.